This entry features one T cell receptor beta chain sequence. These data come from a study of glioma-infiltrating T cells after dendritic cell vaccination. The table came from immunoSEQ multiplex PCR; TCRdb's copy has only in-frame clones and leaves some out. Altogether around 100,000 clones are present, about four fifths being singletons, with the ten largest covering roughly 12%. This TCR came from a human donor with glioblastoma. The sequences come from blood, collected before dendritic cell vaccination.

CDR3 DNA sequence: TGTGCCAGCTCACCATTGAGCCCGGACAGTATACCATATGGCTACACCTTC. This encodes CASSPLSPDSIPYGYTF. V and J are TRBV18 and TRBJ1-2, with D possibly matching TRBD1 (6 bases). CDR1 is KGHSH, CDR2 LQKENI, per germline. The CDR3 is 17 residues long. Trimming removed 2 bases from V and 5 bases from J, with 21 bases in between.